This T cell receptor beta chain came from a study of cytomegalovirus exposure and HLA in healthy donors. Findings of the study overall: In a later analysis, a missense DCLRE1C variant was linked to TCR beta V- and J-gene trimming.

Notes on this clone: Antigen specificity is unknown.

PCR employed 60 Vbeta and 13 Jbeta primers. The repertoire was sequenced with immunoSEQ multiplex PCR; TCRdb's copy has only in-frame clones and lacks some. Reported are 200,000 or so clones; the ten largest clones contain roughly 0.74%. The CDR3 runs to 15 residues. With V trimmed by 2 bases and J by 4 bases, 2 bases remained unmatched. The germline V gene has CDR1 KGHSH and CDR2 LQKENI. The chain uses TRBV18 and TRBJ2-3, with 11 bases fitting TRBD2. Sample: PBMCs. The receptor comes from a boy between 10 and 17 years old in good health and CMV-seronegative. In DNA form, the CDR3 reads TGTGCCAGCTCACCAGGACTAGCGGGCGCAGATACGCAGTATTTT. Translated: CASSPGLAGADTQYF. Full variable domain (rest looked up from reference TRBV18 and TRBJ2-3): NAGVMQNPRHLVRRRGQEARLRCSPMKGHSHVYWYRQLPEEGLKFMVYLQKENIIDESGMPKERFSAEFPKEGPSILRIQQVVRGDSAAYFCASSPGLAGADTQYFGPGTRLTVL.